The rows below give T cell receptor beta chains drawn from one sample of a study of shared clonotypes between healthy human individuals. The table came from immunoSEQ multiplex PCR; TCRdb's copy has only in-frame clones and leaves some out. This table has about 2 million clones, about 95% appearing once. Sequenced input: naive CD4+ T cells sorted from blood. The receptor source for this set is a man younger than 35 in good health. CDR3s leave out the opening cysteine and the closing phenylalanine or tryptophan.

v_call: TRBV5-6
j_call: TRBJ1-2
cdr3_aa: ASSLHRVDYGYT

v_call: TRBV29-1
j_call: TRBJ2-2
cdr3_aa: SARNTGELF

v_call: TRBV5-1
j_call: TRBJ2-7
cdr3_aa: ASSLAVDLEQY

v_call: TRBV28
j_call: TRBJ2-7
cdr3_aa: ASSPLYEQY

v_call: TRBV14
j_call: TRBJ2-7
cdr3_aa: ASSLRAGQGTAYEQY

v_call: TRBV28
j_call: TRBJ2-2
cdr3_aa: ATRNAVGTGITGELF

v_call: TRBV10-3
j_call: TRBJ1-1
cdr3_aa: AISAILNTEAF

v_call: TRBV6-1
j_call: TRBJ2-3
cdr3_aa: ASSAIAGGTDTQY

v_call: TRBV6-5
j_call: TRBJ1-6
cdr3_aa: ASRIMAGNNSPLH

v_call: TRBV1
j_call: TRBJ2-3
cdr3_aa: TSSQENHRCASGRRACDTQY

v_call: TRBV6-5
j_call: TRBJ1-4
cdr3_aa: ATAEGSNYEKLF